This is a list of T cell receptor beta chains from one sample in a study of T cell responses to AZD1222 COVID-19 vaccine. Using immunoSEQ multiplex PCR, the repertoire was profiled, and TCRdb retains in-frame clones only, with some absent. The sample lists some 92,000 clones; 91% were seen once. Specimen: peripheral blood, collected on day 0 of AZD1222 vaccination. The receptors were gathered from an adult in good health. CDR3s leave out the opening cysteine and the closing phenylalanine or tryptophan.

v_gene,j_gene,CDR3aa
TRBV5-1,TRBJ1-2,ASSLSPQTGWGGYT
TRBV28,TRBJ2-1,ASRIPGGSEQF
TRBV6-2/TRBV6-3,TRBJ1-5,ASSYPIGQPQH
TRBV9,TRBJ2-4,ASSVGERQGIQY
TRBV27,TRBJ1-5,ASSLTGDQPQH
TRBV2,TRBJ1-5,ASRQGLSQPQH
TRBV5-1,TRBJ2-1,ASSFGGTSAYNEQF
TRBV5-1,TRBJ2-1,ASSALGNEQF
TRBV10-3,TRBJ1-5,AISGEGGRGNQPQH
TRBV18,TRBJ2-2,ASSPPPVAGRTGELF
TRBV5-4,TRBJ2-3,ASSPGGRVGDTQY
TRBV11-2,TRBJ1-1,ASSLGGITEAF
TRBV27,TRBJ1-6,ASSSWGTGSGSPLH
TRBV7-9,TRBJ2-3,ASSLRWGGTTDTQY
TRBV13,TRBJ1-5,ASSLRPGSNQPQH
TRBV10-3,TRBJ1-2,AVAGTGNDYGYT
TRBV25-1,TRBJ1-2,ASRGDRGNYGYT
TRBV4-1,TRBJ2-5,ASSQTGVGKETQY
TRBV15,TRBJ2-2,ATSSGGAWTGELF
TRBV10-3,TRBJ2-3,AISDWTGADTQY
TRBV19,TRBJ1-1,ASSIGGAEPEAF
TRBV7-3,TRBJ1-1,ASSLRTDTEAF
TRBV6-6,TRBJ1-6,ASNTRAGTGLSPLH
TRBV5-5,TRBJ1-6,ASSLGGTSYNSPLH
TRBV5-4,TRBJ2-7,ASSLWESTSYEQY
TRBV6-6,TRBJ2-1,ASSYSSYNEQF
TRBV6-5,TRBJ1-5,ASSYSYTLPPQH
TRBV2,TRBJ1-5,ASRPRDQPQH
TRBV6-4,TRBJ1-6,ASRTDKNNSPLH